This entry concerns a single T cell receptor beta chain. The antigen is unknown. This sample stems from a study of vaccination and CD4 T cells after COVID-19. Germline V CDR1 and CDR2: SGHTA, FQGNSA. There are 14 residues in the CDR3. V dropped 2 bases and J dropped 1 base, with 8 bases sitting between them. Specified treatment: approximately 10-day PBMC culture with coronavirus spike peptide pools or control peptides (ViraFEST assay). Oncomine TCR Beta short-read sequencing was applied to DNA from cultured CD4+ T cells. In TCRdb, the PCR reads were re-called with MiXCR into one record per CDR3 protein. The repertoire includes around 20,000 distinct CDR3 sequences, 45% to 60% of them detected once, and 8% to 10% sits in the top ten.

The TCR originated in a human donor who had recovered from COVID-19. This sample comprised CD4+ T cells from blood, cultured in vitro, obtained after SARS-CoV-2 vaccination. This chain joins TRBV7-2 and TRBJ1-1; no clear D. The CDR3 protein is CASSLNRENTEAFF. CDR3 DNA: TGTGCCAGCAGCTTAAATCGGGAGAACACTGAAGCTTTCTTT.